Listed below are T cell receptor beta chains from one sample, sequenced in a study of T cells in Graves' hyperthyroidism and ophthalmopathy. MiXCR was run by TCRdb on the multiplex PCR reads, yielding one entry per CDR3 protein. In the table there are 250,000 to 400,000 distinct CDR3 sequences, about 13% of which are singletons. Sequencing was done on a sample of blood. These receptors all stem from a woman aged 40 to 55 with Graves' ophthalmopathy. The CDR3 runs from the conserved cysteine through the conserved F or W.

J: TRBJ1-6; length: 15; V: TRBV6-1; CDR3: CASRQTGASNSPLHF
J: TRBJ1-6; length: 16; V: TRBV7-2; CDR3: CASSRRNRQGSSPLHF
J: TRBJ2-5; length: 15; V: TRBV11-2; CDR3: CASSRTGRELETQYF
J: TRBJ2-3; length: 18; V: TRBV5-5; CDR3: CASSFGTATSGSTDTQYF
J: TRBJ1-2; length: 12; V: TRBV11-2; CDR3: CASSLMTGGYTF
J: TRBJ1-2; length: 16; V: TRBV3-1; CDR3: CASRPGGRGKTYGYTF
J: TRBJ2-2; length: 16; V: TRBV6-2/TRBV6-3; CDR3: CASSYALATNTGELFF
J: TRBJ2-1; length: 14; V: TRBV28; CDR3: CASSLDNTYNEQFF
J: TRBJ2-1; length: 13; V: TRBV11-2; CDR3: CASSLALYNEQFF
J: TRBJ2-3; length: 14; V: TRBV6-1; CDR3: CASTWGRGADTQYF
J: TRBJ2-5; length: 15; V: TRBV20-1; CDR3: CSARVGTGWRETQYF
J: TRBJ1-2; length: 16; V: TRBV28; CDR3: CASSPPGPGRVDGYTF
J: TRBJ1-1; length: 12; V: TRBV30; CDR3: CAWSLRSTEAFF
J: TRBJ1-6; length: 12; V: TRBV12-3/TRBV12-4; CDR3: CASSFVGGTLHF
J: TRBJ1-2; length: 14; V: TRBV28; CDR3: CASSLTGFDYGYTF
J: TRBJ1-1; length: 12; V: TRBV7-9; CDR3: CASTTRNTEAFF
J: TRBJ2-5; length: 13; V: TRBV7-2; CDR3: CASSLTREETQYF
J: TRBJ2-5; length: 16; V: TRBV5-1; CDR3: CASSLMRDPRGETQYF
J: TRBJ2-3; length: 17; V: TRBV12-3/TRBV12-4; CDR3: CASSLRVAGALGDTQYF
J: TRBJ1-2; length: 12; V: TRBV28; CDR3: CARRIGVYGYTF
J: TRBJ2-2; length: 16; V: TRBV10-3; CDR3: CAISVGGLKNTGELFF
J: TRBJ1-4; length: 17; V: TRBV11-3; CDR3: CASSFSGWAAPNEKLFF
J: TRBJ1-1; length: 16; V: TRBV28; CDR3: CASSFIGEGPDTEAFF
J: TRBJ2-1; length: 14; V: TRBV3-1; CDR3: CASSPGRFYNEQFF
J: TRBJ2-3; length: 15; V: TRBV20-1; CDR3: CSAPTSDGDTDTQYF
J: TRBJ1-2; length: 12; V: TRBV11-2; CDR3: CASSLLGAGYTF
J: TRBJ2-3; length: 16; V: TRBV24-1; CDR3: CATSITSGGATDTRYF
J: TRBJ1-1; length: 14; V: TRBV6-1; CDR3: CASTTSGVYTEAFF
J: TRBJ1-3; length: 14; V: TRBV28; CDR3: CASSLTGPYPTIYF